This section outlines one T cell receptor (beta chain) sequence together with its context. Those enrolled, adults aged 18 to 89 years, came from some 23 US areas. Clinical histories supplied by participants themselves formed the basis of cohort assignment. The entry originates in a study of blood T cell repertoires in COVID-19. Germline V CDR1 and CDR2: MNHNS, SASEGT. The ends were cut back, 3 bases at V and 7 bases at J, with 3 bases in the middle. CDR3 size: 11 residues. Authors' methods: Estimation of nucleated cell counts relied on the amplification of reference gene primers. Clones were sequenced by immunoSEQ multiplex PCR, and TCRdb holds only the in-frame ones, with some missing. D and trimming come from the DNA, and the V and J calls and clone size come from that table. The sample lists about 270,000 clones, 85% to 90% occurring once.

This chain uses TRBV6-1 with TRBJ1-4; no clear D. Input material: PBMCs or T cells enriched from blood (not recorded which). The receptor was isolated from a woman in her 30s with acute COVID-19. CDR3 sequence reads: CASSDREKLFF. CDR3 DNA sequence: TGTGCCAGCAGTGACCGTGAAAAACTGTTTTTT.